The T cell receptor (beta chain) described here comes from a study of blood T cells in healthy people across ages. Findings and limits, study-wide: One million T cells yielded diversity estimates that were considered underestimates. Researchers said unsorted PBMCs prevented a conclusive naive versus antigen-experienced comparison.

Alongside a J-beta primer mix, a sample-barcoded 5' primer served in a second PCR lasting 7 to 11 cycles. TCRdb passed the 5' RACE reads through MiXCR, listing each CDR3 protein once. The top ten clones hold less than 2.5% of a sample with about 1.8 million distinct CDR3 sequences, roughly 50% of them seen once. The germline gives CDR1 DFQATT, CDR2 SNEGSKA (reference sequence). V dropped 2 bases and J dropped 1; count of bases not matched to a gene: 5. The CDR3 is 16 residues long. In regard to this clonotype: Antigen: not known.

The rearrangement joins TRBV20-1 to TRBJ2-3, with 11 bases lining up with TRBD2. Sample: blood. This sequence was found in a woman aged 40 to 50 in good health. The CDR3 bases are TGCAGTGCTAGATTAGCGGGAGGGAGGGGCACAGATACGCAGTATTTT. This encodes CSARLAGGRGTDTQYF.